One sample yielded the 10 T cell receptor beta chains listed below, sequenced in a study of T cell repertoires in cytomegalovirus infection. For these receptors, no antigen is known. TCRdb reanalysed the reads using MiXCR and keeps one entry per CDR3 protein. The sample shows around 800,000 distinct CDR3 sequences, roughly 33% of them seen only once. Sample: cultured CD8+ T cells from PBMCs, taken from culture after CMV antigen stimulation. The receptors derive from a human donor in good health (CMV status not recorded). Some clones in this sample may be carry-over from other donors' samples.

Only a few counts were recorded for this clonotype. The chain combines TRBV6-6 with TRBJ1-4; tentatively, D is TRBD1 (5 bases). This CDR3 has 15 amino acids. V was trimmed by 5 bases and J by 8 bases, leaving 18 bases between them. Germline values: CDR1 MNHNY, CDR2 SVGAGI (reference sequence). Here the CDR3 reads CASSVSGARGEKLFF. The CDR3, as DNA: TGTGCCAGCAGTGTATCCGGGGCGAGAGGAGAAAAACTGTTTTTT.

V gene TRBV2 combines with J gene TRBJ1-6, with D tentatively TRBD1 (5 bases). V was clipped by 5 bases and J by 7 bases, with 12 bases between them. The CDR3 length is 14 residues. Germline CDR1 is SNHLY and CDR2 is FYNNEI. CDR3 sequence reads: CASSTQVKNSPLHF. CDR3 nucleotide sequence: TGTGCCAGCAGTACACAGGTGAAAAATTCACCCCTCCACTTT.

The V and J genes are TRBV12-3 or TRBV12-4 and TRBJ1-2, with D perhaps matching TRBD1 (5 bases). The CDR3 loop spans 12 amino acids. The V and J ends lost 7 bases and 8 bases respectively, with 14 bases between them. The CDR3 nucleotides are TGTGCCAGCACCGGGGGGGGTTCCGGCTACACCTTC. Its protein product is CASTGGGSGYTF.

V usage is TRBV10-3 and J usage is TRBJ2-5; TRBD2 matches 7 bases. Germline trimming cut 3 bases from V and 2 bases from J; bases unmatched to any gene: 6. CDR3 size: 15 residues. From germline, CDR1 is ENHRY and CDR2 SYGVKD. This CDR3 reads CAISELATPQETQYF. The CDR3, as DNA: TGTGCCATCAGTGAACTAGCGACCCCGCAAGAGACCCAGTACTTC.

V gene TRBV7-8 combines with J gene TRBJ2-4, with D unclear. V lost 3 bases, J lost 7 bases, and 10 bases lay in between. There are 13 residues in the CDR3. Germline V gives CDR1 SGHVS, CDR2 FQNEAQ. The CDR3 nucleotides are TGTGCCAGCAGCTTCCCGGCCGGGAACATTCAGTACTTC. It yields the protein CASSFPAGNIQYF.

This clonotype has a handful of counts. The chain combines TRBV20-1 with TRBJ2-5, with D possibly TRBD2 on 6 matching bases. This CDR3 is built from 16 residues. CDR1 and CDR2 (germline): DFQATT, SNEGSKA (reference sequence). V lost 6 bases to trimming and J lost 0 bases, with 20 bases between them. The CDR3, as DNA: TGCAGTGCAATAGCTAATAGACTAGAAGACCAAGAGACCCAGTACTTC. Its protein product is CSAIANRLEDQETQYF.

As regards this clonotype: Lacking the conserved final phenylalanine or tryptophan, this CDR3 likely reflects a read error. The chain couples TRBV7-6 to TRBJ2-3; maybe TRBD2 (6 bases). With 1 base removed from V and 6 bases from J, the gap between germline ends came to 23 bases. Germline V gene data show CDR1 as SGHVS and CDR2 as FNYEAQ. The length of the CDR3 is 18 residues. The CDR3 DNA follows: TGTGCCAGCAGCTTAGAACCGGAAGGCCGGGGACTTGCGGATACGCAGTATCTT. Translating gives CASSLEPEGRGLADTQYL.

This clonotype was seen ten or more times. The chain recombines TRBV11-3 with TRBJ1-5, with 7 bases identical to TRBD1. Per germline, CDR1 SGHNT and CDR2 YENEEA. The V gene end was trimmed by 5 bases and the J gene end by 0 bases; junction bases not matched to a gene: 4. This CDR3 comprises 15 residues. CDR3 sequence (DNA): TGTGCCAGCAGCGATAGACAGGGTAGCAATCAGCCCCAGCATTTT. It yields the protein CASSDRQGSNQPQHF. Using reference TRBV11-3 and TRBJ1-5 for the parts outside the CDR3, the full variable domain is EAGVVQSPRYKIIEKKQPVAFWCNPISGHNTLYWYLQNLGQGPELLIRYENEEAVDDSQLPKDRFSAERLKGVDSTLKIQPAELGDSAVYLCASSDRQGSNQPQHFGDGTRLSIL.

This clonotype has ten or more counts. The chain links TRBV7-6 to TRBJ2-2, with D possibly being TRBD2 (5 bases). This CDR3 has 18 residues. Germline lookup yields CDR1 SGHVS and CDR2 FNYEAQ. V was trimmed by 1 base and J by 3 bases, leaving 18 bases between them. The CDR3 reads CASSLGFGLAEDTGELFF. CDR3 in DNA: TGTGCCAGCAGCTTAGGCTTCGGGCTAGCCGAAGACACCGGGGAGCTGTTTTTT.

The genes are TRBV7-9 and TRBJ1-3; 8 bases match TRBD1. The germline gives CDR1 SEHNR, CDR2 FQNEAQ (reference sequence). The trim removed 5 bases at V and 0 bases at J, leaving 18 bases unmatched. CDR3 length: 20 amino acids. The CDR3 loop reads CASSGHRTGNTAFSGNTIYF. The CDR3 DNA reads TGTGCCAGCAGCGGTCATCGGACAGGGAATACGGCCTTCTCTGGAAACACCATATATTTT.